Following are 23 T cell receptor beta chains from one sample sequenced in a study of CD8+CD57+ T cells in acquired aplastic anemia. Genomic DNA constituted the template upon which TCR beta VDJ and CDR3 profiling was performed. TCRdb re-called the reads through MiXCR, storing one row per CDR3 protein. The sample shows about 190,000 distinct CDR3 sequences, roughly half of them seen only once. The sample consisted of sorted CD4+, CD8+, or CD8+CD57+ T cells (not recorded which) from PBMCs. These receptors all stem from a human donor in good health, serving as a control.

Points on this clonotype: A much larger clone differs from this one at a single base, so this may be a read error. Because it lacks the conserved phenylalanine or tryptophan at the end, this CDR3 is likely a read error. The chain employs TRBV20-1 and TRBJ1-6; 8 nucleotides agree with TRBD1. The germline gives CDR1 DFQATT, CDR2 SNEGSKA (reference sequence). The V gene end was trimmed by 3 bases and the J gene end by 9 bases; junction bases not matched to a gene: 10. CDR3 length: 15 residues. This CDR3 is CSARDPAGGRSPLHL. The CDR3 nucleotides are TGCAGTGCTAGGGATCCGGCAGGGGGCCGTTCACCCCTCCACCTT.

This clonotype has a count of ten or more. V is TRBV10-3 and J is TRBJ2-3; D could derive from TRBD1 or TRBD2 (5 bases each). Germline CDR1 ENHRY, CDR2 SYGVKD. The CDR3 sequence is 17 residues long. V dropped 4 bases and J dropped 0 bases, with 17 bases sitting between them. CDR3 in DNA: TGTGCCATCAGTGGGGCTAAGGGGACCTCTAGCACAGATACGCAGTATTTT. The encoded protein is CAISGAKGTSSTDTQYF.

The chain employs TRBV7-9 and TRBJ1-4; 9 positions match TRBD1. Germline CDR1 SEHNR, CDR2 FQNEAQ (reference sequence). This CDR3 is 17 amino acids long. V gave up 3 bases and J gave up 5 bases; unmatched junction bases: 10. The CDR3 region has the DNA TGTGCCAGCAGCTTCCGACCAACGACAGGGGGGAATGAAAAACTGTTTTTT. This encodes CASSFRPTTGGNEKLFF.

The rearrangement uses TRBV9 and TRBJ1-2, with 12 bases identical to TRBD1. The V gene end was trimmed by 2 bases and the J gene end by 6 bases; junction bases not matched to a gene: 2. The germline V gene encodes CDR1 SGDLS and CDR2 YYNGEE. The CDR3 spans 14 residues. The CDR3 DNA reads as TGTGCCAGCAGCGTGGGACAGGGGGCGAATGGCTACACCTTC. This codes for CASSVGQGANGYTF.

This chain links TRBV10-2 with TRBJ2-7; 7 bases are shared with TRBD1. Germline CDR1 WSHSY, CDR2 SAAADI. The CDR3 length is 14 residues. J lost 3 bases, V lost 7 bases, and 9 bases had no gene match. The CDR3 DNA reads as TGCGCCAGCAACGCCGGGACAGTACACTACGAGCAGTACTTC. It specifies CASNAGTVHYEQYF.

The chain is built from TRBV7-9 and TRBJ1-2; 8 positions agree with TRBD1. The CDR3 extends over 14 amino acids. Per the germline V gene, CDR1 is SEHNR and CDR2 is FQNEAQ (reference sequence). Unmatched junction bases numbered 8, after V lost 4 bases and J lost 7 bases. The CDR3 loop reads CASSSTGQGSGYTF. The DNA of the CDR3 is TGTGCCAGCAGCTCCACCGGACAGGGAAGTGGCTACACCTTC.

Many counts were recorded for this clonotype. The genes are TRBV19 and TRBJ2-7, with 8 bases that match TRBD1. The germline V gene encodes CDR1 LNHDA and CDR2 SQIVND (reference sequence). Trimming at V came to 10 bases and at J to 3 bases, leaving 8 bases not matched to a gene. The CDR3 runs 13 residues. CDR3: CATSRDRNYEQYF. DNA for the CDR3: TGTGCCACCAGCCGGGACAGGAACTACGAGCAGTACTTC.

V and J are TRBV10-2 and TRBJ2-7; 7 bases align to TRBD2. Germline V gene lookup returns CDR1 WSHSY and CDR2 SAAADI. The CDR3 runs to 16 residues. Trimming cost V 7 bases and J 4 bases; bases outside gene matches: 16. The CDR3 bases are TGCGCCAGCAACGCCAGCTCACCCCTGCGGGGGTACGAGCAGTACTTC. The encoded protein is CASNASSPLRGYEQYF.

The chain has TRBV5-5 and TRBJ2-7; D tentatively reads TRBD1 or TRBD2 (5 bases each). CDR1 is SGHKS, CDR2 YYEKEE, per germline (reference sequence). V lost 2 bases and J 7 bases, leaving 16 bases between the germline ends. This CDR3 is 14 amino acids long. CDR3 in amino acids: CASSFSMGVGEQYF. CDR3 DNA sequence: TGTGCCAGCAGCTTTTCCATGGGGGTAGGTGAGCAGTACTTC. The whole variable domain, remainder taken from reference TRBV5-5 and TRBJ2-7, is DAGVTQSPTHLIKTRGQQVTLRCSPISGHKSVSWYQQVLGQGPQFIFQYYEKEERGRGNFPDRFSARQFPNYSSELNVNALLLGDSALYLCASSFSMGVGEQYFGPGTRLTVT.

A word on this clonotype: Because it lacks the conserved phenylalanine or tryptophan at the end, this CDR3 is likely a read error. The DNA is left out, because the CDR3 cannot be placed on it with certainty; the CDR3 is given as TCRdb lists it. The V gene is TRBV9, the J gene TRBJ2-1; the listed D gene, TRBD1, was not tested against the DNA. The germline V gene encodes CDR1 SGDLS and CDR2 YYNGEE. The CDR3 is 16 residues long, ends included. The CDR3: CASSVDVVRTGDERFL.

This clonotype has a count of ten or more. The rearrangement joins TRBV4-1 to TRBJ2-1; 11 bases fit TRBD2. The junction had 6 bases not matched to a gene; V was cut back by 4 bases and J by 7 bases. This CDR3 is built from 15 residues. From germline, CDR1 is MGHRA and CDR2 YSYEKL. CDR3 coding DNA: TGCGCCAGCAGCCCTAGCGGGGGGCACAGGAATGAGCAGTTCTTC. It codes for CASSPSGGHRNEQFF.

This clonotype was detected a few times. One end of the junction varies from germline; a read error may be responsible. The chain has TRBV7-6 and TRBJ2-3; TRBD2 matches 10 bases. The germline gives CDR1 SGHVS, CDR2 FNYEAQ. The CDR3 sequence is 13 residues long. CDR3 nucleotide sequence: TGTGCCAGCAGCTTAGCTAGCGGGGGGCCCTCGGATTTT. Protein: CASSLASGGPSDF.

This chain connects TRBV7-6 to TRBJ1-1; D unclear. Germline V gene sequence: CDR1 SGHVS, CDR2 FNYEAQ. V lost 1 base and J 5 bases, leaving 11 bases between the germline ends. The CDR3 runs to 14 residues. This chain's CDR3 is CASSLEAGRTEAFF. CDR3 coding DNA: TGTGCCAGCAGCTTAGAGGCAGGACGGACTGAAGCTTTCTTT.

This clonotype has at least ten counts. The chain combines TRBV6-4 with TRBJ1-2; no firm D call. This CDR3 region has 10 residues. V was trimmed by 4 bases and J by 7 bases, leaving 4 bases between them. The germline V gene encodes CDR1 MRHNA and CDR2 SNTAGT. Here the CDR3 DNA reads TGTGCCAGCAGTGTTGCTGGCTACACCTTC. This sequence encodes CASSVAGYTF.

The V call is TRBV7-6, the J call TRBJ2-1; 12 bases line up with TRBD1. The CDR3 sequence is 17 residues long. Trimming cost V 3 bases and J 6 bases; bases outside gene matches: 9. Per the germline V gene, CDR1 is SGHVS and CDR2 is FNYEAQ. The DNA for the CDR3 is TGTGCCAGCAGCTTCGGGGCGGGACAGGGGGCCAGCAATGAGCAGTTCTTC. Encoded protein: CASSFGAGQGASNEQFF.

This clonotype was counted once. The chain carries TRBV7-6 and TRBJ2-3; TRBD1 matches 10 bases. Germline V gene sequence: CDR1 SGHVS, CDR2 FNYEAQ. V dropped 5 bases and J dropped 11; count of bases not matched to a gene: 13. The length of the CDR3 is 15 residues. CDR3 sequence reads: CASSRGQGLWNEQYF. CDR3 nucleotide sequence: TGTGCCAGCAGCCGGGGACAGGGGCTGTGGAATGAGCAGTATTTT.

This clonotype was recorded many times. Its ends do not fully match the called genes, so a read error is possible. The rearrangement joins TRBV7-2 to TRBJ2-7; D possibly uses TRBD1 or TRBD2 (5 bases each). The CDR3 extends over 15 amino acids. Germline values: CDR1 SGHTA, CDR2 FQGNSA. CDR3 coding DNA: TGTTCCAGCAGCTCAGGCCGGGACCCGTCATACGAGCAGTACTTC. Translated: CSSSSGRDPSYEQYF.

This clonotype showed up just once. The J gene is TRBJ2-3, the V gene TRBV7-2, with D uncertain. The germline gives CDR1 SGHTA, CDR2 FQGNSA. The V end was cut by 4 bases, the J end by 0 bases, with 8 bases between. This CDR3 is built from 14 residues. Here the CDR3 reads CASSSLPSTDTQYF. Written as DNA, the CDR3 is TGTGCCAGCAGCTCCCTTCCGAGCACAGATACGCAGTATTTT.

V and J are TRBV7-3 and TRBJ2-5; the D gene is possibly TRBD1 (6 bases). The CDR3 covers 15 residues. Germline CDR1 SGHTA, CDR2 FQGTGA. V lost 2 bases and J 4 bases, leaving 14 bases between the germline ends. CDR3 protein: CASSLGPPGVETQYF. The CDR3 DNA follows: TGTGCCAGCAGCTTAGGTCCCCCAGGGGTAGAGACCCAGTACTTC.

This chain links TRBV10-3 with TRBJ2-5; 11 positions agree with TRBD1. The CDR3 runs 18 residues. The V gene's germline CDR1 is ENHRY and CDR2 SYGVKD. The ends lost 1 base at V and 0 bases at J; junction bases unmatched: 7. The CDR3 sequence: CAISEFRGTGGHQETQYF. The CDR3 region has the DNA TGTGCCATCAGTGAGTTCCGCGGGACAGGGGGACACCAAGAGACCCAGTACTTC.

This sequence joins TRBV24-1 and TRBJ2-1; 8 bases are shared with TRBD2. The V gene's germline CDR1 is KGHDR and CDR2 SFDVKD. J lost 4 bases, V lost 3 bases, and 4 bases had no gene match. This CDR3 comprises 15 residues. This CDR3 is CATSDNIAGYNEQFF. The DNA of the CDR3 is TGTGCCACCAGTGATAACATAGCGGGATACAATGAGCAGTTCTTC.

This clonotype was seen just once. V usage is TRBV12-3 or TRBV12-4 and J usage is TRBJ2-1; D might be TRBD1 or TRBD2, each matching 5 bases. CDR3 length: 12 residues. V shed 6 bases and J shed 6 bases, with 9 bases lying between them. CDR3 region: CASSPGANEQFF. CDR3 nucleotide sequence: TGTGCCAGCAGCCCCGGGGCCAATGAGCAGTTCTTC.

The rearrangement links TRBV7-3 to TRBJ2-3, with 14 bases matching TRBD2. CDR1 and CDR2 from the germline V gene are SGHTA and FQGTGA. There are 16 residues in the CDR3. The trim removed 3 bases at V and 4 bases at J, leaving 3 bases unmatched. The DNA for the CDR3 is TGTGCCAGCAGCTTTGGGACTAGCGGGGGATCAGATACGCAGTATTTT. It is translated as CASSFGTSGGSDTQYF.